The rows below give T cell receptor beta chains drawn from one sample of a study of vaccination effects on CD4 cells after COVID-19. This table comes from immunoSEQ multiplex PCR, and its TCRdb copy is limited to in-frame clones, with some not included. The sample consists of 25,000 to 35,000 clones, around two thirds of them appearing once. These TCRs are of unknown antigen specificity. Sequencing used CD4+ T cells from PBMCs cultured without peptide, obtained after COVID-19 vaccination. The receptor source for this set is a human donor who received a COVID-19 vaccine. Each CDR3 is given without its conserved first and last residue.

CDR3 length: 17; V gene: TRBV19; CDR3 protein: ASSISLGAVISGANVLT
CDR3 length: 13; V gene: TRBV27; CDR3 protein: ASSFNPGWNTEAF
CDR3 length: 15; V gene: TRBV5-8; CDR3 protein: ASSPRPGQGNTGELF
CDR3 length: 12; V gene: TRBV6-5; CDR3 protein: ASRVGQSSDTQY
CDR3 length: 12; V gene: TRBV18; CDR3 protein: ASSAIGGADTQY
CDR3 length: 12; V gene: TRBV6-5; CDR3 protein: ASSYSRTNYGYT
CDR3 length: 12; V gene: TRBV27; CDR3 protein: ASSLGRTAREQY
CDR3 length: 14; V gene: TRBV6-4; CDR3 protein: ASSPSGGAPGETQY
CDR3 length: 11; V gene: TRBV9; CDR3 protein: ASSPSGGNIQY
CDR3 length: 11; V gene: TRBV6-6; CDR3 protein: ASNKGDNSPLH
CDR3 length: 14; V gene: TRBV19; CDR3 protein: ASTRGGRPIYNEQF
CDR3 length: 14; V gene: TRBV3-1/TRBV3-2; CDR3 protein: ASSSPRTGNHTEAF
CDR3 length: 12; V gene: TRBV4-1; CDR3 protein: ASSQVGFDEKLF
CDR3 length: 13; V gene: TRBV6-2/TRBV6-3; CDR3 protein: ASSYSGQGAETQY
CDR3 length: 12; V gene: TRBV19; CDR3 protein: ASSIGRANTEAF
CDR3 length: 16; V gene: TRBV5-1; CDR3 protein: ASSLDRSGAISGNTIY
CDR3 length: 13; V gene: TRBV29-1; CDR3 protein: SVALGTHSNTEAF